This TCR beta chain originates from a study of cytomegalovirus exposure and HLA in healthy donors. Study-level results: It was around 160 TCR beta chains that were listed as cytomegalovirus-associated.

Only in-frame clones appear in the TCRdb table, and some are missing; sequencing was by immunoSEQ multiplex PCR. The repertoire has under 80,000 clones, less than 95% of them found once; the top ten carry 2.5% to 4%. This CDR3 has 15 amino acids. V shed 4 bases and J shed 12 bases, with 22 bases lying between them. The germline gives CDR1 MNHNY, CDR2 SVGAGI (reference sequence). On this clone: Its antigen is unknown.

This rearrangement joins TRBV6-6 to TRBJ2-1; the D gene is possibly TRBD1 (6 bases). The TCR sequence derives from a woman between 18 and 29 years old in good health and CMV-seropositive. Specimen: PBMCs. The CDR3 loop is CASSSGRGNFFGQFF. In DNA, the CDR3 is TGTGCCAGCAGTTCGGGCAGGGGTAATTTTTTTGGGCAGTTCTTC.